This T cell receptor beta chain was captured in a study of cytomegalovirus exposure and HLA in healthy donors. Findings and limits, study-wide: The dataset shows that most TCR sequences were rare, while some public TCRs occurred in many donors. Later on, a genetic analysis was performed. It linked a missense variant in DCLRE1C with V- and J-gene trimming of TCR beta. Researchers reported that a few CMV-associated chains were confirmed in vitro as CMV antigen-specific. The investigators catalogued 150 to 200 TCR beta chains as cytomegalovirus-associated.

A remark on this clone: Its antigen is still unknown.

The PCR contained 60 Vbeta and 13 Jbeta primers. TCRdb's table, derived via immunoSEQ multiplex PCR, lists solely in-frame clones and lacks some. Counted here are 200,000 to 300,000 clones, 84% occurring once; the ten biggest clones make up roughly 2%. Germline V lookup: CDR1 MDHEN, CDR2 SYDVKM. This CDR3 contains 14 residues. V lost 6 bases and J lost 4; bases outside the gene matches: 6. The genes are TRBV28 and TRBJ2-1; 7 bases align to TRBD2. The sample comprised PBMCs. This receptor was taken from a woman aged 35 to 49 in good health and CMV-seropositive. This CDR3 reads CASRPSGKYNEQFF. The CDR3 DNA is TGTGCCAGCAGGCCTAGCGGAAAGTACAATGAGCAGTTCTTC.